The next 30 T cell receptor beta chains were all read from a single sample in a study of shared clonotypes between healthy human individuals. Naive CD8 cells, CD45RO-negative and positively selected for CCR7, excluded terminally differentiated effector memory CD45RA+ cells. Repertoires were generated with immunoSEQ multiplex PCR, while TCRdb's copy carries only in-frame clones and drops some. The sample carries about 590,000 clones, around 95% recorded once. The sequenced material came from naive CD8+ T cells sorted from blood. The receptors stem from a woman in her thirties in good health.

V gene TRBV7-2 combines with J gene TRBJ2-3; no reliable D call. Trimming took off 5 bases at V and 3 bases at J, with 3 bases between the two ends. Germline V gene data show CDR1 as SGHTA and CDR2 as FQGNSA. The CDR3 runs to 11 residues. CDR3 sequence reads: CASSITDTQYF. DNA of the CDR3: TGTGCCAGCAGCATTACAGATACGCAGTATTTT.

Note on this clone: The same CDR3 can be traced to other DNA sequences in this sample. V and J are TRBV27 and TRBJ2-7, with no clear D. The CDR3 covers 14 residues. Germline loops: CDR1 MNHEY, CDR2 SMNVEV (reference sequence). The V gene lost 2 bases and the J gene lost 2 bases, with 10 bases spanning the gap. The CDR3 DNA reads TGTGCCAGCAGTTTACGTGGTCCCGCCTACGAGCAGTACTTC. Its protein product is CASSLRGPAYEQYF.

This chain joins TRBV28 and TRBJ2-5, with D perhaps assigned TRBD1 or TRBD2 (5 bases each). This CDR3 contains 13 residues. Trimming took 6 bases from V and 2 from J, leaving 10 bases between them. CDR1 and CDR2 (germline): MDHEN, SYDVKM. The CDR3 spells CASRRDGQETQYF. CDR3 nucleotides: TGTGCCAGCAGAAGGGACGGACAAGAGACCCAGTACTTC.

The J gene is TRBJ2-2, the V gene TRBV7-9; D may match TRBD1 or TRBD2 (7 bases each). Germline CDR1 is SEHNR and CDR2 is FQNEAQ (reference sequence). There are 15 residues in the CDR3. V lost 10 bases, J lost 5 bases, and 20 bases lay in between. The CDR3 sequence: CATTGEGIRTGELFF. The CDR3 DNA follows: TGTGCCACCACAGGGGAGGGGATCCGGACCGGGGAGCTGTTTTTT. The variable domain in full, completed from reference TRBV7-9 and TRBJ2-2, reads DTGVSQNPRHKITKRGQNVTFRCDPISEHNRLYWYRQTLGQGPEFLTYFQNEAQLEKSRLLSDRFSAERPKGSFSTLEIQRTEQGDSAMYLCATTGEGIRTGELFFGEGSRLTVL.

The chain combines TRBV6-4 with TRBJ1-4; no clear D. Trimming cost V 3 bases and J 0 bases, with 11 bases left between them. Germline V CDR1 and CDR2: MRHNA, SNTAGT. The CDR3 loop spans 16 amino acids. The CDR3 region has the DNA TGTGCCAGCAGTGAGTTCCGGTGGGCAACTAATGAAAAACTGTTTTTT. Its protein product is CASSEFRWATNEKLFF.

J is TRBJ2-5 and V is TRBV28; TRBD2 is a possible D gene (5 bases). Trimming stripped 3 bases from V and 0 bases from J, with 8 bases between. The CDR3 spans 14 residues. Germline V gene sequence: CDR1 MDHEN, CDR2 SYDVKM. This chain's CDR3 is CASSFSGNQETQYF. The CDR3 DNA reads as TGTGCCAGCAGTTTTTCGGGGAACCAAGAGACCCAGTACTTC.

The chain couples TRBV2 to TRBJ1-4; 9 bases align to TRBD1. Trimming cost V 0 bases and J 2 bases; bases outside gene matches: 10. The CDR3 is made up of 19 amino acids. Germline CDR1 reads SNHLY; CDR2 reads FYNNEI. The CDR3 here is CASSEAGTGLFSTNEKLFF. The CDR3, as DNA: TGTGCCAGCAGTGAAGCCGGGACAGGGCTGTTTTCGACTAATGAAAAACTGTTTTTT.

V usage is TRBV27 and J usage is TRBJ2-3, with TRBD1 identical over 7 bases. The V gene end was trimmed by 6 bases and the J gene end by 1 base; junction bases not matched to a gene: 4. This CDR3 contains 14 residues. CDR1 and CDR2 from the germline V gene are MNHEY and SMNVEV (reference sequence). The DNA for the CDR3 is TGTGCCAGCAGGCGACAGGGAGGCACAGATACGCAGTATTTT. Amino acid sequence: CASRRQGGTDTQYF.

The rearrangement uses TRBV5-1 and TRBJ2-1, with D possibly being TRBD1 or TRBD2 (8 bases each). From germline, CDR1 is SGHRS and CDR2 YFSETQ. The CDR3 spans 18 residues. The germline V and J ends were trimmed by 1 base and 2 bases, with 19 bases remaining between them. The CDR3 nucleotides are TGCGCCAGCAGCTTGCAGGGGGCGGGACTAGGCACCTACAATGAGCAGTTCTTC. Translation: CASSLQGAGLGTYNEQFF. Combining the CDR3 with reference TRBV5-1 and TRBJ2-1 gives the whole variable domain KAGVTQTPRYLIKTRGQQVTLSCSPISGHRSVSWYQQTPGQGLQFLFEYFSETQRNKGNFPGRFSGRQFSNSRSEMNVSTLELGDSALYLCASSLQGAGLGTYNEQFFGPGTRLTVL.

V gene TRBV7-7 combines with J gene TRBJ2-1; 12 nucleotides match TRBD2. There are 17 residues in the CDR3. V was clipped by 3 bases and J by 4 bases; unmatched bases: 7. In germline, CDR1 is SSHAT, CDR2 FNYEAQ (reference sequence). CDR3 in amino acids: CASSLSLAGGVYNEQFF. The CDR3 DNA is TGTGCCAGCAGCTTGTCTCTAGCGGGAGGGGTTTACAATGAGCAGTTCTTC.

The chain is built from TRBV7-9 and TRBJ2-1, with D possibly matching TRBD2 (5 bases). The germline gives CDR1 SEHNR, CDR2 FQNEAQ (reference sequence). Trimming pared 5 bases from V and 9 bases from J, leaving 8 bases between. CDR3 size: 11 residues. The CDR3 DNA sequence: TGTGCCAGCAGCCGAGGGCCTGAGCAGTTCTTC. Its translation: CASSRGPEQFF.

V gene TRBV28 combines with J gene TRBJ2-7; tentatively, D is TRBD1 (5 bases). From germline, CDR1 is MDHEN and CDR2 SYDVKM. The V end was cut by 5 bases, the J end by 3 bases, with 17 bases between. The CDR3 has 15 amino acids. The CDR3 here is CASSPSPGNLYEQYF. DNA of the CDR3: TGTGCCAGCAGTCCCTCCCCAGGGAACCTCTACGAGCAGTACTTC.

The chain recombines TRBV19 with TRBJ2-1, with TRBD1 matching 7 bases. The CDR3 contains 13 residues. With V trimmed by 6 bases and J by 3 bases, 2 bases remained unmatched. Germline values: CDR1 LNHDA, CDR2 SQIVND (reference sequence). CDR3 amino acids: CASRRTGYNEQFF. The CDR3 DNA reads TGTGCCAGTAGACGGACAGGCTACAATGAGCAGTTCTTC. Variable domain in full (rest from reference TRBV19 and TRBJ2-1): DGGITQSPKYLFRKEGQNVTLSCEQNLNHDAMYWYRQDPGQGLRLIYYSQIVNDFQKGDIAEGYSVSREKKESFPLTVTSAQKNPTAFYLCASRRTGYNEQFFGPGTRLTVL.

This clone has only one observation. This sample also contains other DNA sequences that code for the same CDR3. The CDR3 protein is CASSLGRPTYEQYF. As DNA, the CDR3 is TGTGCCAGCAGTTTAGGCAGGCCGACCTACGAGCAGTACTTC. This chain joins TRBV27 and TRBJ2-7; no reliable D call. V shed 2 bases and J shed 2 bases, with 10 bases lying between them. Germline V lookup: CDR1 MNHEY, CDR2 SMNVEV (reference sequence). CDR3 length: 14 residues.

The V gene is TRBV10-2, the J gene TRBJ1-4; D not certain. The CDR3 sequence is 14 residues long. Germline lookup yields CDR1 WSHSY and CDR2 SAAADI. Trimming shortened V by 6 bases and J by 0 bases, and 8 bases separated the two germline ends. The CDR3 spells CASRAAATNEKLFF. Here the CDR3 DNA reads TGCGCCAGCAGGGCAGCAGCAACTAATGAAAAACTGTTTTTT.

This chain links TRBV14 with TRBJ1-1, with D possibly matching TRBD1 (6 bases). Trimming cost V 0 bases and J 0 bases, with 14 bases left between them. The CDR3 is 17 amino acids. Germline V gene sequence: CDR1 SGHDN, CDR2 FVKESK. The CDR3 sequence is CASSQDVGALLNTEAFF. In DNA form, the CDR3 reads TGTGCCAGCAGCCAAGATGTGGGGGCCCTCCTGAACACTGAAGCTTTCTTT.

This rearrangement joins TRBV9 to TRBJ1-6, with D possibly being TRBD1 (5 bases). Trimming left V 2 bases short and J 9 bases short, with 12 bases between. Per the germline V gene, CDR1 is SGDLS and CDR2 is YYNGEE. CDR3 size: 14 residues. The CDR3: CASSVGPGTSPLHF. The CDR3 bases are TGTGCCAGCAGCGTGGGACCGGGGACTTCACCCCTCCACTTT.

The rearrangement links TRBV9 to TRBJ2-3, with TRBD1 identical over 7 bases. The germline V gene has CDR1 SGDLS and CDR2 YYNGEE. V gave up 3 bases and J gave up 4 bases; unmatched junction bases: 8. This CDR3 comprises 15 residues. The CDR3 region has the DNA TGTGCCAGCAGCGCAGGGGGTTATCCAGCAGATACGCAGTATTTT. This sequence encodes CASSAGGYPADTQYF.

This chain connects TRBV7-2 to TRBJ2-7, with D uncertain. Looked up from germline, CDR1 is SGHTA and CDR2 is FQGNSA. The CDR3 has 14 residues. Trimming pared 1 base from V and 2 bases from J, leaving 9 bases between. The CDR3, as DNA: TGTGCCAGCAGCTTAGAGCCCGGACCCTACGAGCAGTACTTC. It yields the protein CASSLEPGPYEQYF. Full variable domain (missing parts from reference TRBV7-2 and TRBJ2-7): GAGVSQSPSNKVTEKGKDVELRCDPISGHTALYWYRQSLGQGLEFLIYFQGNSAPDKSGLPSDRFSAERTGGSVSTLTIQRTQQEDSAVYLCASSLEPGPYEQYFGPGTRLTVT.

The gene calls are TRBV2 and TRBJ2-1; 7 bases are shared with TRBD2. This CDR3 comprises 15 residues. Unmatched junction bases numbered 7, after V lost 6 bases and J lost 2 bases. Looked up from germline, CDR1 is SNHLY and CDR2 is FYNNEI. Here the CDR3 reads CASSRGLGAYNEQFF. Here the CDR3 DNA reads TGTGCCAGCAGCAGAGGACTAGGAGCCTACAATGAGCAGTTCTTC.

CDR3 nucleotide sequence: TGCGCCAGCAGCTTTACAGGGGGTACTGAAGCTTTCTTT. Translation gives CASSFTGGTEAFF. The chain employs TRBV5-1 and TRBJ1-1; 8 bases line up with TRBD1. Germline V lookup: CDR1 SGHRS, CDR2 YFSETQ. Losses at the gene ends were 2 bases for V and 5 bases for J; bases not matched to a gene: 2. The CDR3 extends over 13 amino acids.

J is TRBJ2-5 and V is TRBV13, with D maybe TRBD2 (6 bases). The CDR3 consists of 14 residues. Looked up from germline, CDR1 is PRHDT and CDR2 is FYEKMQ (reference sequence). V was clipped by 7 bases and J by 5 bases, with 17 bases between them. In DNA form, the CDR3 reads TGTGCCAGCATGTCCCTAAGTCGGGGGGAGACCCAGTACTTC. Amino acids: CASMSLSRGETQYF.

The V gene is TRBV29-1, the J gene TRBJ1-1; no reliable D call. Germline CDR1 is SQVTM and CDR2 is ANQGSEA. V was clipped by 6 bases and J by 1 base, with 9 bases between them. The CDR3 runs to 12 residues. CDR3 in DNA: TGCAGCGTAAAAAGACAGAACACTGAAGCTTTCTTT. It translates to CSVKRQNTEAFF.

DNA for the CDR3: TGTGCCAGCAGCTGGGGACTAGCGGGATACAACACCGGGGAGCTGTTTTTT. It translates to CASSWGLAGYNTGELFF. V usage is TRBV5-6 and J usage is TRBJ2-2; the match to TRBD2 covers 13 bases. There are 17 residues in the CDR3. J lost 2 bases, V lost 3 bases, and 4 bases had no gene match. The germline CDR1 and CDR2 sequences are SGHDT and YYEEEE.

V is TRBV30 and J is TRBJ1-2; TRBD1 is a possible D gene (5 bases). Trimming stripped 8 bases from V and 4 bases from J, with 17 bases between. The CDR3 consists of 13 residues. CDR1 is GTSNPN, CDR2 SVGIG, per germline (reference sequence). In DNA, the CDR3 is TGTGCCGGATGGGATTTAAGGGGCTATGGCTACACCTTC. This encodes CAGWDLRGYGYTF. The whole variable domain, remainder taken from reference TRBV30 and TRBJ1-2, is SQTIHQWPATLVQPVGSPLSLECTVEGTSNPNLYWYRQAAGRGLQLLFYSVGIGQISSEVPQNLSASRPQDRQFILSSKKLLLSDSGFYLCAGWDLRGYGYTFGSGTRLTVV.

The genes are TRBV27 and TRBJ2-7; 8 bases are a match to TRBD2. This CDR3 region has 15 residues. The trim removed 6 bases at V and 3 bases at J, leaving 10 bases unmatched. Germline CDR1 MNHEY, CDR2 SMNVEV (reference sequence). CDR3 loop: CASSLTTSGFYEQYF. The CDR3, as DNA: TGTGCCAGCAGCTTAACTACTAGCGGTTTCTACGAGCAGTACTTC.

The CDR3 reads CASSHITGGTNEKLFF. CDR3 coding DNA: TGCGCCAGCAGCCATATAACAGGGGGAACTAATGAAAAACTGTTTTTT. The J gene is TRBJ1-4, the V gene TRBV4-1, with 8 nucleotides matching TRBD1. Per the germline V gene, CDR1 is MGHRA and CDR2 is YSYEKL. V shed 3 bases and J 1 base; nucleotides not matched to a gene: 4. The CDR3 runs to 16 residues.

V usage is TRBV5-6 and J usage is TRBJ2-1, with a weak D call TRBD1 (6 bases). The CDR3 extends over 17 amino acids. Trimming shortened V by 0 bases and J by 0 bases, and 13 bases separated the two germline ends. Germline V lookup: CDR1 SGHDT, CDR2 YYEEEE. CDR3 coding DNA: TGTGCCAGCAGCTTGGCCTGGGGACATATCTCCTACAATGAGCAGTTCTTC. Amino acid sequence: CASSLAWGHISYNEQFF. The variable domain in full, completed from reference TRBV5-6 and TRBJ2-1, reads DAGVTQSPTHLIKTRGQQVTLRCSPKSGHDTVSWYQQALGQGPQFIFQYYEEEERQRGNFPDRFSGHQFPNYSSELNVNALLLGDSALYLCASSLAWGHISYNEQFFGPGTRLTVL.

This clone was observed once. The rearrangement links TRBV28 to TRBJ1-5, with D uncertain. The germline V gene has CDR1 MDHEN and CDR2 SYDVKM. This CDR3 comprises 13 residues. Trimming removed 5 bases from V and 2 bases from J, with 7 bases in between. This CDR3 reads CASSGWGNQPQHF. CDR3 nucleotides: TGTGCCAGCAGTGGATGGGGCAATCAGCCCCAGCATTTT.

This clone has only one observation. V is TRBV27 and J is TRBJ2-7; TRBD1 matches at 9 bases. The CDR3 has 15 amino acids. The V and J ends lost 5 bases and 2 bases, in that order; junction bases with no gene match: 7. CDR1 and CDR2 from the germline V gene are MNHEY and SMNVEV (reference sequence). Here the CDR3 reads CASSLGTGWPYEQYF. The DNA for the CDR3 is TGTGCCAGCAGTCTTGGGACAGGGTGGCCCTACGAGCAGTACTTC.